A selection of T cell receptor beta chains follows, all from one sample in a study of blood T cell repertoires in COVID-19. Profiled with immunoSEQ multiplex PCR; TCRdb holds only in-frame clones, not every one. The table has about 410,000 clones, 70% to 90% seen once. Specimen: peripheral blood. All receptors come from a woman under 40 with active or convalescent COVID-19. CDR3s include the opening cysteine and the closing phenylalanine or tryptophan. D genes are given only for firm matches. For some rows the clone size is stated as once, few or many, or as a class when expanded; others skip it.

>TRBV29-1|.|.|TRBJ1-2
TGCAGCGTTGTAACAGGACAAGACGGCTACACCTTC
CSVVTGQDGYTF
>TRBV28|.|.|TRBJ2-7
TGTGCCAGCAGTCTCCGCTACGAGCAGTACTTC
CASSLRYEQYF
>TRBV7-2|.|.|TRBJ1-3
TGTGCCAGCAGCACATCATCCGGAAACACCATATATTTT
CASSTSSGNTIYF
>TRBV2|once|TRBD1|TRBJ2-7
TGTGCCAGCAGTAGGGGACAGGCCGAAACCTACGAGCAGTACTTC
CASSRGQAETYEQYF
>TRBV11-2|.|.|TRBJ2-3
TGTGCCAGCAGCAACCCCCGCGGGAAATACACAGATACGCAGTATTTT
CASSNPRGKYTDTQYF
>TRBV19|.|TRBD1|TRBJ1-6
TGTGCCAGTAGTCCTGGGACAGGGAATAATTCACCCCTCCACTTT
CASSPGTGNNSPLHF
>TRBV5-4|.|TRBD2|TRBJ2-5
TGTGCCAGCAGCTTTTCCCCGGGGGGACAAGAGACCCAGTACTTC
CASSFSPGGQETQYF
>TRBV5-8|.|TRBD1|TRBJ1-5
TGTGCCAGCGAAGGCGGCGGGACAGGGAATAATCAGCCCCAGCATTTT
CASEGGGTGNNQPQHF
>TRBV2|.|TRBD1|TRBJ1-4
TGTGCCAGCAGTGCGGACAGGGCAACTAATGAAAAACTGTTTTTT
CASSADRATNEKLFF
>TRBV20-1|.|.|TRBJ1-2
TGCAGTGCTACGCCGCCGGGAGGCTACACCTTC
CSATPPGGYTF
>TRBV6-5|.|TRBD1|TRBJ1-6
TGTGCCAGCAGTTCCCTCAAGGGGGCCAAGGGCTCACCCCTCCACTTT
CASSSLKGAKGSPLHF
>TRBV28|.|.|TRBJ1-6
TGTGCCAGCAGTCAGGGTCGTTGGAATTCACCCCTCCACTTT
CASSQGRWNSPLHF
>TRBV21-1|.|.|TRBJ2-3
TGTGCCAGCAGCAAAGTCGGCGGGATGGGCACAGATACGCAGTATTTT
CASSKVGGMGTDTQYF
>TRBV25-1|.|.|TRBJ2-5
TGTGCCAGCGGTGGGGGCGCAGGGACCCAGTACTTC
CASGGGAGTQYF
>TRBV10-3|once|TRBD2|TRBJ2-7
TGTGCCATCAGTACCGGGACTAGCGGCTCCTACGAGCAGTACTTC
CAISTGTSGSYEQYF
>TRBV11-3|.|.|TRBJ2-3
TGTGCCAGCAGCTTATTCGGGGGCACAGATACGCAGTATTTT
CASSLFGGTDTQYF
>TRBV7-6|.|TRBD2|TRBJ2-3
TGTGCCAGCAGCTTAGACGGCGGGAGTAGCCCAGATACGCAGTATTTT
CASSLDGGSSPDTQYF
>TRBV5-4|once|TRBD1|TRBJ2-3
TGTGCCAGCAGCCACCGGGACAGTATAGCAGATACGCAGTATTTT
CASSHRDSIADTQYF
>TRBV2|once|.|TRBJ1-1
TGTGCCAGCAGTGAAGTGCAGGGGCTGAACACTGAAGCTTTCTTT
CASSEVQGLNTEAFF
>TRBV25-1|.|.|TRBJ2-1
TGTGCCAGCAGTGAGTGGCGGTACAATGAGCAGTTCTTC
CASSEWRYNEQFF
>TRBV5-6|.|TRBD1|TRBJ1-2
TGTGCCAGCAGCTTGGATCGGACAGGGGGCTTCTATGGCTACACCTTC
CASSLDRTGGFYGYTF
>TRBV2|.|.|TRBJ1-1
TGTGCCAGCAGACCGACAGGCTCGGTCACTGAAGCTTTCTTT
CASRPTGSVTEAFF
>TRBV6-5|few|TRBD2|TRBJ2-3
TGTGCCAGCAGTTACCGGGCGGGAGGGCCTTATACGCAGTATTTT
CASSYRAGGPYTQYF
>TRBV3-1/TRBV3-2|.|TRBD1|TRBJ1-1
TGTGCCAGCAGCCCGACAGGGGTAGGTGAAGCTTTCTTT
CASSPTGVGEAFF
>TRBV30|.|.|TRBJ1-2
TGTGCCTGGGAGATTGGAGGGTTCGGCTATGGCTACACCTTC
CAWEIGGFGYGYTF
>TRBV5-6|few|.|TRBJ2-7
TGTGCCAGCAGCGGCAACTACGAGCAGTACTTC
CASSGNYEQYF
>TRBV5-1|.|TRBD1|TRBJ1-2
TGCGCCAGCAGCGTCGAGACAGGGGGCAGTGGGTATGGCTACACCTTC
CASSVETGGSGYGYTF
>TRBV12-3/TRBV12-4|.|.|TRBJ1-5
TGTGCCAGCAGTTTAGGCAGGGTGCAGCCCCAGCATTTT
CASSLGRVQPQHF
>TRBV5-4|few|.|TRBJ1-2
TGTGCCAGCAGCCGGGACTCCAGCTATGGCTACACCTTC
CASSRDSSYGYTF
>TRBV18|.|.|TRBJ2-1
TGTGCCAGCTCACCAGGCAGGTACAATGAGCAGTTCTTC
CASSPGRYNEQFF
>TRBV5-1|.|.|TRBJ1-1
TGCGCCAGCAGCGCCCCCCAGGGCTCGTTCGGGAACACTGAAGCTTTCTTT
CASSAPQGSFGNTEAFF
>TRBV11-2|.|TRBD1|TRBJ2-5
TGTGCCAGCAGCTTAGGGACAGGGGCAGAGACCCAGTACTTC
CASSLGTGAETQYF
>TRBV9|few|TRBD1|TRBJ1-1
TGTGCCAGCAGCCTACGGACAGGGGAGGACACTGAAGCTTTCTTT
CASSLRTGEDTEAFF
>TRBV19|.|.|TRBJ1-4
TGTGCCCAGTTGGAGGGACCCTTTCACCCCCTCGAAAAACTGTTTTTT
CAQLEGPFHPLEKLFF
>TRBV3-1/TRBV3-2|.|TRBD2|TRBJ2-1
TGTGCCAGCAGCCAAGGGGGTCTAGCGGGAGGGTTCTTC
CASSQGGLAGGFF
>TRBV7-8|.|.|TRBJ1-1
TGTGCCAGCAGCCAGGGACTCTTGAACACTGAAGCTTTCTTT
CASSQGLLNTEAFF
>TRBV11-2|few|.|TRBJ2-2
TGTGCCAGCAGCCCTCTAGGGGACACCGGGGAGCTGTTTTTT
CASSPLGDTGELFF
>TRBV7-9|once|.|TRBJ2-2
TGTGCCAGCAGCCGACTTACGGCCGGGGAGCTGTTTTTT
CASSRLTAGELFF
>TRBV5-1|few|TRBD2|TRBJ2-1
TGCGCCAGCAGCTTGAGCGGGGGTTCCAATGAGCAGTTCTTC
CASSLSGGSNEQFF
>TRBV5-1|.|TRBD2|TRBJ2-1
TGCGCCAGCAGCCCCCTGGTAGCGGGAGCACGAGATGAGCAGTTCTTC
CASSPLVAGARDEQFF
>TRBV29-1|.|.|TRBJ2-5
TGCAGCGTTGACGGGGGTTCTGAGACCCAGTACTTC
CSVDGGSETQYF
>TRBV2|.|.|TRBJ1-1
TGTGCCAGCAAAGAAGTGAGGAACACTGAAGCTTTCTTT
CASKEVRNTEAFF
>TRBV19|.|.|TRBJ1-1
TGTGCCAGTACCGAAGGGTCTGGGTCGGGATCCGAAGCTTTCTTT
CASTEGSGSGSEAFF
>TRBV18|.|.|TRBJ1-1
TGTGCCAGCTCACCCGGGGGGATGAACACTGAAGCTTTCTTT
CASSPGGMNTEAFF
>TRBV11-1|.|TRBD1|TRBJ1-2
TGTGCCAGCAGCCCCGGACAGGGGGCCTATGGCTACACCTTC
CASSPGQGAYGYTF
>TRBV5-4|.|TRBD2|TRBJ2-7
TGTGCCAGCAGCCAAGCTTGGGATTATCGGGAGGGCCTCTACGAGCAGTACTTC
CASSQAWDYREGLYEQYF
>TRBV7-9|few|TRBD1|TRBJ1-6
TGTGCCAGCAGCCTCGGACAGGGTCTCTCACCCCTCCACTTT
CASSLGQGLSPLHF
>TRBV7-2|.|TRBD1|TRBJ1-1
TGTGCCAGCAGCTTTGGGGACAGCATGAACACTGAAGCTTTCTTT
CASSFGDSMNTEAFF
>TRBV15|.|TRBD2|TRBJ2-1
TGTGCCACCAGCAGAGCTAGCGGAGAGGCCAATGAGCAGTTCTTC
CATSRASGEANEQFF
>TRBV5-1|.|.|TRBJ2-7
TGCGCCAGCAGCTTGGGTAACAGGGATCTCCACGAGCAGTACTTC
CASSLGNRDLHEQYF
>TRBV30|.|.|TRBJ2-2
TGTGCCTGGAGTATCCACTCGGGAACCGGGGAGCTGTTTTTT
CAWSIHSGTGELFF
>TRBV5-1|.|TRBD1|TRBJ1-4
TGCGCCAGCAGCTTGGCGGGACAGGGGGGGAATGAAAAACTGTTTTTT
CASSLAGQGGNEKLFF
>TRBV21-1|.|.|TRBJ2-7
TGTGCCAGCAGCAAAGGGACTAGCGGGGGGAAATACGAGCAGTACTTC
CASSKGTSGGKYEQYF
>TRBV6-5|.|.|TRBJ1-4
TGTGCCAGCAGAACAGGGATTTATGAAAAACTGTTTTTT
CASRTGIYEKLFF
>TRBV28|few|.|TRBJ1-4
TGTGCCAGCAGGCCAGGGTTCTATACTAATGAAAAACTGTTTTTT
CASRPGFYTNEKLFF
>TRBV7-8|few|.|TRBJ1-1
TGTGCCAGCAGAAGCGGGACCTCGAACACTGAAGCTTTCTTT
CASRSGTSNTEAFF
>TRBV6-1|.|TRBD1|TRBJ2-7
TGTGCCAGCAGTGAAAGGACAGGAGCCTCCTACGAGCAGTACTTC
CASSERTGASYEQYF
>TRBV19|few|.|TRBJ1-6
TGTGCCAGTAGTATAGGACAGTCTAATTCACCCCTCCACTTT
CASSIGQSNSPLHF